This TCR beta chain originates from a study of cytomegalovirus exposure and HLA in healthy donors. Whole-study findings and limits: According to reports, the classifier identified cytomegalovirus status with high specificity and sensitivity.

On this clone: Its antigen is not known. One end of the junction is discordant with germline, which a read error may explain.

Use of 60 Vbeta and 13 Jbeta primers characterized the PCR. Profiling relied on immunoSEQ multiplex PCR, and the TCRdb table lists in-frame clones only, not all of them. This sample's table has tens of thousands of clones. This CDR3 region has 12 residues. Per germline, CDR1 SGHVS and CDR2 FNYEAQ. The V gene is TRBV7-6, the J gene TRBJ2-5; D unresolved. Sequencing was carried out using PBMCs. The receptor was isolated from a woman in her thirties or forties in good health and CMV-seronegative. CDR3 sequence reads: CASNLVRETQYF. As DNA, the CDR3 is TGTGCCAGCAACTTAGTTCGAGAGACCCAGTACTTC.